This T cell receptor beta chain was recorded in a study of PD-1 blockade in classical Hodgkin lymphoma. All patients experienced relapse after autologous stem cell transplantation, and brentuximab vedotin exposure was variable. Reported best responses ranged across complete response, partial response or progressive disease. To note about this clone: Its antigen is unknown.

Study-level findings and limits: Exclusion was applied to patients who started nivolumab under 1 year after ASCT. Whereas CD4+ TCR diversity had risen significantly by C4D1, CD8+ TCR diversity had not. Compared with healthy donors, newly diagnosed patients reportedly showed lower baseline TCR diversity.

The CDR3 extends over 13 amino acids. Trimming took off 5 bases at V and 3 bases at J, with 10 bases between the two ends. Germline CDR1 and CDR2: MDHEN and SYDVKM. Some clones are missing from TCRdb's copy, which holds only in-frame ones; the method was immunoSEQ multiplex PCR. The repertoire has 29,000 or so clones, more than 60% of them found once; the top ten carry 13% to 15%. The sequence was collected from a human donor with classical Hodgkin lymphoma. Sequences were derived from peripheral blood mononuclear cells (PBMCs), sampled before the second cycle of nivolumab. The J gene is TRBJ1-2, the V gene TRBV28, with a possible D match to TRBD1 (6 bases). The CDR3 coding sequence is TGTGCCAGCAGTCCAGGGGATTACTATGGCTACACCTTC. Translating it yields CASSPGDYYGYTF.